This TCR beta chain appears in the sequencing data of a study of cytomegalovirus exposure and HLA in healthy donors. Across the study: Caucasian-associated ancestry cluster membership applied to about 83% of nearly 400 genotyped donors.

PCR used 60 Vbeta primers and 13 Jbeta primers. The protocol was immunoSEQ multiplex PCR, while the TCRdb copy is restricted to in-frame clones and leaves out a portion. The sample gives some 200,000 clones, about 89% of which show up once; approximately 1% is in the top ten. As for this clone: What it binds is not known.

The CDR3 consists of 14 residues. Germline CDR1 is MNHEY and CDR2 is SMNVEV (reference sequence). V lost 3 bases to trimming and J lost 8 bases, with 16 bases between them. Findings and limits, study-wide: Immune exposure information available was restricted to CMV serostatus. When a later analysis was performed, an Asian-associated ancestry cluster reportedly had fewer N-insertions than the approximately 680-donor mean. Reportedly, TCR beta sequences accurately predicted HLA-A and HLA-B alleles in most subjects.

Specimen: PBMCs. This chain connects TRBV27 to TRBJ1-2; possible D gene TRBD1, 6 bases. The TCR sequence derives from a young woman in good health and CMV-seronegative. CDR3 sequence reads: CASSLLQGSGGYTF. In nucleotides, the CDR3 is TGTGCCAGCAGTTTGTTGCAGGGGTCGGGCGGCTACACCTTC.